The clone carrying this TCR beta chain was seen more than once but under ten times. What it binds is unknown. The entirety of the isolated RNA underwent reverse transcription, so expressed TCRB transcripts were sequenced. TCRdb's table, derived via immunoSEQ multiplex PCR, lists solely in-frame clones and lacks some. This sample has 130,000 to 150,000 clones, with just over 9% found just once. The sample is drawn from a study of beta chain features in type 1 diabetes. Study details: Healthy donors resembled patients in age, gender and cell yields.

Findings of the study overall: It was among patients, rather than healthy donors, that naive, central memory and Treg TCRB repertoires appeared more similar. Significant though moderate, a shortening of TCRB CDR3s appeared in all four CD4+ subsets of Type 1 diabetes patients.

Looked up from germline, CDR1 is MDHEN and CDR2 is SYDVKM. The CDR3 consists of 14 residues. The V gene lost 6 bases and the J gene lost 7 bases, with 16 bases spanning the gap. The sample taken for sequencing was central memory CD4+ T cells from blood. This chain uses TRBV28 with TRBJ1-5; possibly TRBD1 for D (6 bases). This TCR came from a man between 18 and 35 years old in good health. The CDR3 bases are TGTGCCAGCAGCCTTAGGGTTACAGGGCAGCCCCAGCATTTT. Amino acid sequence: CASSLRVTGQPQHF.